This is a list of T cell receptor beta chains from one sample in a study of early T cells in non-severe SARS-CoV-2 infection. From the 5' RACE reads, TCRdb called clonotypes with MiXCR, one entry per CDR3 protein. The table has some 63,000 distinct CDR3 sequences, 10% to 15% seen once; the top ten hold less than 6%. Source material: whole blood. Source of these receptors: an adult who was a healthcare worker with PCR-confirmed SARS-CoV-2 infection or an uninfected control (not recorded which). The CDR3 runs from the conserved cysteine through the conserved F or W. D genes are given only for firm matches. Size is omitted from some rows. Given values are once, few, many or a class for expanded clones.

>TRBV7-8|-|-|TRBJ2-5
TGTGCCAGCAGCTCTACTGCTAGGGGTGGAGGCGAGACCCAGTACTTC
CASSSTARGGGETQYF
>TRBV7-2|many|TRBD1|TRBJ2-2
TGTGCCAGCAGACCGAGCTCAGGGGGCGAGAGGGAGCTGTTTTTT
CASRPSSGGERELFF
>TRBV29-1|few|-|TRBJ1-4
TGCAGCGTTTACGACAGTTTTGAAAAACTGTTTTTT
CSVYDSFEKLFF
>TRBV20-1|many|TRBD1|TRBJ1-5
TGCAGTGCTACAGGGGGCTATAGCAATCAGCCCCAGCATTTT
CSATGGYSNQPQHF
>TRBV6-2/TRBV6-3|many|-|TRBJ2-7
TGTGCCAGCAGTTACGGCCAGGTCTCCTACGAGCAGTACTTC
CASSYGQVSYEQYF
>TRBV27|-|TRBD1|TRBJ2-3
TGTGCCAGCAGTTCCCCAACCGGGACAGTAGATACGCAGTATTTT
CASSSPTGTVDTQYF
>TRBV19|many|-|TRBJ2-2
TGTGCCAGTAGCCCCGGGGAACCCACGAACACCGGGGAGCTGTTTTTT
CASSPGEPTNTGELFF
>TRBV5-6|-|-|TRBJ2-6
TGTGCCAGCAGCTTGGCCAACAGGGCTGGGGCCAACGTCCTGACTTTC
CASSLANRAGANVLTF
>TRBV3-1|many|-|TRBJ2-5
TGTGCCAGCAGCCAAGATTTGTGGGGGGAGACCCAGTACTTC
CASSQDLWGETQYF
>TRBV3-1|-|-|TRBJ2-5
TGTGCCAGCAGCCTTAGACCGAGGATAGGGGAGACCCAGTACTTC
CASSLRPRIGETQYF
>TRBV5-8|many|-|TRBJ2-1
TGTGCCAGCAGCTTACAGGGACTCTCCTACAATGAGCAGTTCTTC
CASSLQGLSYNEQFF
>TRBV7-9|many|-|TRBJ2-7
TGTGCCAGCAGCTTAGCATATGGGGATAAGGGCTACGAGCAGTACTTC
CASSLAYGDKGYEQYF
>TRBV7-9|many|-|TRBJ1-4
TGTGCCAGCAGCTCCGGGACGGGCTATGAAAAACTGTTTTTT
CASSSGTGYEKLFF
>TRBV7-2|few|-|TRBJ1-5
TGTGCCAGCAGTAAAGAGTTTGCGCAGCCCCAGCATTTT
CASSKEFAQPQHF
>TRBV7-8|many|-|TRBJ1-1
TGTGCCAGCAGCTCCCTGTACGCAGGCCCATCGGGCGGGTTTGAAGCTTTCTTT
CASSSLYAGPSGGFEAFF
>TRBV20-1|-|-|TRBJ2-4
TGCAGTGCTCCTCCCAGGGGGAGGGACATTCAGTACTTC
CSAPPRGRDIQYF
>TRBV4-1|many|TRBD2|TRBJ2-4
TGCGCCAGCAGCCAAGGAGCGGGGACAAACATTCAGTACTTC
CASSQGAGTNIQYF
>TRBV29-1|many|-|TRBJ1-2
TGCAGCGTTGAACGAGCAGGGAAGGGCGGCTACACCTTC
CSVERAGKGGYTF
>TRBV3-1|many|TRBD1|TRBJ2-7
TGTGCCAGCAGCCAAGGTTTGGACAGGCAGAACGAGCAGTACTTC
CASSQGLDRQNEQYF
>TRBV7-2|many|-|TRBJ1-5
TGTGCCAGCAGCTTATCCAATCAGCCCCAGCATTTT
CASSLSNQPQHF
>TRBV6-2/TRBV6-3|-|-|TRBJ2-1
TGTGCCAGCGGAGTCGAACAGGGCTACAATGAGCAGTTCTTC
CASGVEQGYNEQFF
>TRBV9|-|-|TRBJ1-3
TGTGCCAGCAGCGTACAGAGCTCTGGAAACACCATATATTTT
CASSVQSSGNTIYF
>TRBV3-1|few|-|TRBJ2-5
TGTGCCAGCAGCCACCCACCCCCAAGGGAAGAGACCCAGTACTTC
CASSHPPPREETQYF
>TRBV10-3|many|-|TRBJ2-7
TGTGCCATCAGTGAGTCTGCTAGCGACTCCTACGAGCAGTACTTC
CAISESASDSYEQYF
>TRBV6-2/TRBV6-3|-|-|TRBJ2-7
TGTGCCAGCAATATGTGGGGGCCCTACGAGCAGTACTTC
CASNMWGPYEQYF
>TRBV20-1|many|-|TRBJ1-3
TGCAGTGCCGACTTGGGAGGAAACACCATATATTTT
CSADLGGNTIYF
>TRBV5-1|many|-|TRBJ2-1
TGCGCCAGCAGCTTGGTCGGGGTCTACAATGAGCAGTTCTTC
CASSLVGVYNEQFF
>TRBV5-1|-|TRBD1|TRBJ2-2
TGCGCCAGCAGCTCCACAGGGGTCAACACCGGGGAGCTGTTTTTT
CASSSTGVNTGELFF
>TRBV20-1|many|-|TRBJ1-3
TGCAGTGCCCAGGGAAACACCATATATTTT
CSAQGNTIYF
>TRBV29-1|many|TRBD1|TRBJ1-2
TGCAGCGTTGGGGTCGGGACAGGGGACGGCTACACCTTC
CSVGVGTGDGYTF
>TRBV7-2|few|-|TRBJ1-5
TGTGCCAGCAGCTTAGAGAAAGGACCGAATCAGCCCCAGCATTTT
CASSLEKGPNQPQHF
>TRBV4-3|-|TRBD1|TRBJ2-7
TGCGCCAGCAGCCAAACTAAGGGACAGTCCTACGAGCAGTACTTC
CASSQTKGQSYEQYF
>TRBV18|-|-|TRBJ2-7
TGTGCCAGCTCACCACCGAGGGGCAACCCCCACGAGCAGTACTTC
CASSPPRGNPHEQYF
>TRBV19|many|TRBD2|TRBJ2-1
TGTGCCAGTGGCCGGACTAGCGGGGGGGTCAATGAGCAGTTCTTC
CASGRTSGGVNEQFF
>TRBV6-5|many|TRBD1|TRBJ1-6
TGTGCCAGCAGTTACTCGAGGGCAGGGGGATATAATTCACCCCTCCACTTT
CASSYSRAGGYNSPLHF
>TRBV5-1|many|-|TRBJ1-6
TGCGCCAGCAGCCCTTTCCTTGACAGGACCTCTTATAATTCACCCCTCCACTTT
CASSPFLDRTSYNSPLHF
>TRBV6-2/TRBV6-3|-|TRBD1|TRBJ1-1
TGTGCCAGCAGTTACTCGGGACAGGACACTGAAGCTTTCTTT
CASSYSGQDTEAFF
>TRBV11-2|-|-|TRBJ1-1
TGTGCCAGCAGCTTAGGGACTGTCGGACAGTTTGTCACTGAAGCTTTCTTT
CASSLGTVGQFVTEAFF
>TRBV12-3/TRBV12-4|many|-|TRBJ2-7
TGTGCCAGCAGTTTAGGGGGGGCAGGTGAAGAGCAGTACTTC
CASSLGGAGEEQYF
>TRBV5-1|many|-|TRBJ2-7
TGCGCCAGCAGCTTGGTACGCCAGCCTGGCTCCTACGAGCAGTACTTC
CASSLVRQPGSYEQYF
>TRBV10-3|-|-|TRBJ2-1
TGTGCCATCAGCGCACGGGATGACAATGAGCAGTTCTTC
CAISARDDNEQFF
>TRBV27|many|TRBD1|TRBJ1-2
TGTGCCAGCAGTACATCGAGGACAGGGACCTATGGCTACACCTTC
CASSTSRTGTYGYTF
>TRBV20-1|-|-|TRBJ2-1
TGCAGTGCTATTACCGGCTCCATAGCCACCCGGCAGTTCTTC
CSAITGSIATRQFF
>TRBV4-1|-|-|TRBJ1-3
TGCGCCAGCAGCCAAGATCACAGCTCTGGAAACACCATATATTTT
CASSQDHSSGNTIYF
>TRBV10-3|many|-|TRBJ1-1
TGTGCCATCAGTGAGGGCAGCCCAGGGAGCACTGAAGCTTTCTTT
CAISEGSPGSTEAFF
>TRBV20-1|once|-|TRBJ1-5
TGCAGTGCGGGGGACTTGACGGGATTTCAGCCCCAGCATTTT
CSAGDLTGFQPQHF